This T cell receptor (beta chain) was obtained from a study of cytomegalovirus exposure and HLA in healthy donors. General study points: A missense variant in DCLRE1C was later tied to TCR beta V- and J-gene trimming. An analysis done earlier found most TCR beta V segments productive about 87% or about 30% of the time. Immune exposure information available was restricted to CMV serostatus.

Note on this clone: What it binds is not known.

The J segment lost 3 bases and the V segment lost 5 bases, leaving 1 base of the junction unmatched. The CDR3 is 13 amino acids. Germline V gives CDR1 SNHLY, CDR2 FYNNEI. Researchers ran the PCR with 60 Vbeta and 13 Jbeta primers. Per the original data handling: Tens of millions of unique TCR beta chains, around 11 million of them shared, were counted by a later analysis. Clones were read by immunoSEQ multiplex PCR, and TCRdb kept only the in-frame ones, dropping some. V, J and clone size reflect that table, while D and trimming were determined from the DNA. The profile shows about 160,000 clones, roughly 80% of them singletons.

The receptor was derived from a woman aged 25 to 45 in good health and CMV-seropositive. The specimen was PBMCs. J is TRBJ2-3 and V is TRBV2, with 8 nucleotides matching TRBD1. The chain's CDR3 is CASSRDRTDTQYF. As DNA, the CDR3 is TGTGCCAGCAGTCGGGACAGGACAGATACGCAGTATTTT.